The next 15 T cell receptor beta chains were all read from a single sample in a study of T cell responses to AZD1222 COVID-19 vaccine. Sequenced by immunoSEQ multiplex PCR; TCRdb stores in-frame clones only, minus some. Of roughly 70,000 clones in the sample, 83% were seen once. This material consisted of peripheral blood, taken 28 days after the second AZD1222 dose. The receptors shown here come from an adult who received the AZD1222 COVID-19 vaccine.

The V and J genes are TRBV18 and TRBJ1-5, with no clear D. Trimming shortened V by 3 bases and J by 0 bases, and 12 bases separated the two germline ends. The length of the CDR3 is 16 residues. The germline CDR1 and CDR2 sequences are KGHSH and LQKENI. In DNA form, the CDR3 reads TGTGCCAGCTCACCCGAGACACCGCATAGCAATCAGCCCCAGCATTTT. Protein: CASSPETPHSNQPQHF. Full variable domain (outside the CDR3, taken from reference TRBV18 and TRBJ1-5): NAGVMQNPRHLVRRRGQEARLRCSPMKGHSHVYWYRQLPEEGLKFMVYLQKENIIDESGMPKERFSAEFPKEGPSILRIQQVVRGDSAAYFCASSPETPHSNQPQHFGDGTRLSIL.

The rearrangement uses TRBV7-9 and TRBJ1-3; tentative D call: TRBD1 (5 bases). The CDR3 covers 15 residues. Trimming cost V 4 bases and J 4 bases, with 14 bases left between them. Per germline, CDR1 SEHNR and CDR2 FQNEAQ (reference sequence). CDR3 protein: CASSSGDRRGNTIYF. DNA for the CDR3: TGTGCCAGCAGCTCTGGAGACAGAAGAGGAAACACCATATATTTT. The whole variable domain, remainder taken from reference TRBV7-9 and TRBJ1-3, is DTGVSQNPRHKITKRGQNVTFRCDPISEHNRLYWYRQTLGQGPEFLTYFQNEAQLEKSRLLSDRFSAERPKGSFSTLEIQRTEQGDSAMYLCASSSGDRRGNTIYFGEGSWLTVV.

The count of this clone is one. The chain uses TRBV7-7 and TRBJ2-1, with D perhaps matching TRBD2 (5 bases). CDR3 length equals 15 residues. V was trimmed by 2 bases and J by 8 bases, leaving 16 bases between them. From germline, CDR1 is SSHAT and CDR2 FNYEAQ (reference sequence). CDR3 sequence: CASSLLPTGVYEQFF. The CDR3 DNA reads as TGTGCCAGCAGCTTATTGCCGACCGGGGTTTATGAGCAGTTCTTC.

V is TRBV5-6 and J is TRBJ1-4; D is uncertain. Germline assignment: CDR1 SGHDT and CDR2 YYEEEE. This CDR3 comprises 16 residues. The V end lost 1 base, the J end lost 0 bases, and 10 bases lay between the germline ends. In nucleotides, the CDR3 is TGTGCCAGCAGCTTGCTTGGGGTTGCAACTAATGAAAAACTGTTTTTT. It encodes CASSLLGVATNEKLFF.

This clone was seen only a few times. This sequence joins TRBV7-8 and TRBJ2-1, with TRBD2 identical over 7 bases. The CDR3 loop spans 15 amino acids. Looked up from germline, CDR1 is SGHVS and CDR2 is FQNEAQ. With 3 bases clipped from V and 1 base from J, the junction kept 3 bases outside the gene matches. The CDR3 protein is CASSFEAGSYNEQFF. For the CDR3, the DNA is TGTGCCAGCAGCTTTGAAGCGGGGTCCTACAATGAGCAGTTCTTC.

CDR3 protein: CASSSGTPTGELFF. The CDR3 DNA follows: TGCGCCAGCAGCTCCGGGACCCCCACCGGGGAGCTGTTTTTT. The chain joins TRBV5-1 to TRBJ2-2, with D perhaps matching TRBD1 or TRBD2 (5 bases each). V was clipped by 3 bases and J by 4 bases, with 10 bases between them. Looked up from germline, CDR1 is SGHRS and CDR2 is YFSETQ. The CDR3 is 14 amino acids.

The chain couples TRBV7-9 to TRBJ1-6, with a weak D call TRBD1 (5 bases). V was shortened by 6 bases and J by 10 bases, with 10 bases between the two germline ends. Germline lookup yields CDR1 SEHNR and CDR2 FQNEAQ (reference sequence). The length of the CDR3 is 12 residues. As DNA, the CDR3 is TGTGCCAGCAGTACGGGGGACTCACCCCTCCACTTT. Its protein product is CASSTGDSPLHF.

This sequence joins TRBV7-9 and TRBJ2-2; D is unresolved. Trimming took off 1 base at V and 6 bases at J, with 6 bases between the two ends. Per germline, CDR1 SEHNR and CDR2 FQNEAQ (reference sequence). The CDR3 runs to 13 residues. In DNA, the CDR3 is TGTGCCAGCAGCTTAGGGGGTTCCGGGGAGCTGTTTTTT. It specifies CASSLGGSGELFF.

There are a few counts of this clone. The V gene is TRBV6-5, the J gene TRBJ1-2; TRBD1 is a possible D gene (6 bases). Trimming took off 7 bases at V and 4 bases at J, with 16 bases between the two ends. Germline loops: CDR1 MNHEY, CDR2 SVGAGI. The length of the CDR3 is 14 residues. This CDR3 is CASTEGGLGYGYTF. In nucleotides, the CDR3 is TGTGCCAGCACCGAGGGGGGTTTGGGCTATGGCTACACCTTC.

The chain combines TRBV4-3 with TRBJ1-5, with a weak D call TRBD1 (6 bases). Trimming removed 1 base at V and 0 bases at J, with 10 bases between. There are 16 residues in the CDR3. Germline CDR1 reads LGHNA; CDR2 reads YSLEER. The DNA of the CDR3 is TGCGCCAGCAGCCAAGGGAGGGGGGTTAGCAATCAGCCCCAGCATTTT. Translated, it gives CASSQGRGVSNQPQHF.

This clone showed up just a few times. The CDR3 spells CASSPTQTGNTIYF. The CDR3 nucleotides are TGTGCCAGCAGTCCCACGCAAACTGGAAACACCATATATTTT. The J gene is TRBJ1-3, the V gene TRBV28; D gene unclear. The germline V gene encodes CDR1 MDHEN and CDR2 SYDVKM. With 5 bases removed from V and 2 bases from J, the gap between germline ends came to 10 bases. The CDR3 has 14 residues.

This clone was seen only once. The V gene is TRBV9, the J gene TRBJ1-4; D unresolved. The CDR3 sequence is 13 residues long. The germline V and J ends were trimmed by 4 bases and 16 bases, with 20 bases remaining between them. In germline, CDR1 is SGDLS, CDR2 YYNGEE. CDR3 sequence: CASSPRRVRGRFF. CDR3 nucleotide sequence: TGTGCCAGCAGCCCCCGTAGGGTCCGCGGTCGGTTTTTT.

Notes on this clone: At one of its ends the junction is not consistent with the germline gene, which may arise from a read error. The rearrangement joins TRBV27 to TRBJ1-5; tentatively, D is TRBD1 (6 bases). The CDR3 is made up of 15 amino acids. Per germline, CDR1 MNHEY and CDR2 SMNVEV (reference sequence). The CDR3 spells CASSLSGGAGQPQHF. The CDR3 region has the DNA TGTGCCAGCAGCTTATCGGGGGGCGCGGGTCAGCCCCAGCATTTT.

This clone showed up just a few times. This chain uses TRBV10-2 with TRBJ1-2; D unresolved. Germline CDR1 reads WSHSY; CDR2 reads SAAADI. Trimming removed 3 bases at V and 8 bases at J, with 10 bases between. This CDR3 contains 12 residues. Here the CDR3 DNA reads TGCGCCAGCAGTGATGGGTACGGAGGCTACACCTTC. Protein product: CASSDGYGGYTF.

The chain links TRBV29-1 to TRBJ2-7; the match to TRBD1 covers 10 bases. Germline V CDR1 and CDR2: SQVTM, ANQGSEA. The CDR3 loop spans 12 amino acids. Trimming took 5 bases from V and 5 from J; bases not matched to a gene: 3. The CDR3 DNA reads as TGCAGCGTTTGGGGGACAGGGGACGAGCAGTACTTC. Translating it yields CSVWGTGDEQYF.